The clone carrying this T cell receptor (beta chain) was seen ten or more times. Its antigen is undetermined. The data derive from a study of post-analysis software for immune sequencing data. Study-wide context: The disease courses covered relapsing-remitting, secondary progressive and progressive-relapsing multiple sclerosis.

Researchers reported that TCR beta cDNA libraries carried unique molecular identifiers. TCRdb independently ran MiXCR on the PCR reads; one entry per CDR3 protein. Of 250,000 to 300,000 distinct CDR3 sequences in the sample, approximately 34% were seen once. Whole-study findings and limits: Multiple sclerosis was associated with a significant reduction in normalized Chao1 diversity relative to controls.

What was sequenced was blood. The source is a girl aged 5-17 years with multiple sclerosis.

In nucleotides, the CDR3 is TGTGCCAGCAGCTTACTAACAGCCGAGCAGTACTTC. This encodes CASSLLTAEQYF. The chain combines TRBV7-9 with TRBJ2-7; unclear D gene. The CDR3 consists of 12 residues. Trimming removed 2 bases from V and 6 bases from J, with 8 bases in between. CDR1 is SEHNR and CDR2 is FQNEAQ in the germline V gene (reference sequence).